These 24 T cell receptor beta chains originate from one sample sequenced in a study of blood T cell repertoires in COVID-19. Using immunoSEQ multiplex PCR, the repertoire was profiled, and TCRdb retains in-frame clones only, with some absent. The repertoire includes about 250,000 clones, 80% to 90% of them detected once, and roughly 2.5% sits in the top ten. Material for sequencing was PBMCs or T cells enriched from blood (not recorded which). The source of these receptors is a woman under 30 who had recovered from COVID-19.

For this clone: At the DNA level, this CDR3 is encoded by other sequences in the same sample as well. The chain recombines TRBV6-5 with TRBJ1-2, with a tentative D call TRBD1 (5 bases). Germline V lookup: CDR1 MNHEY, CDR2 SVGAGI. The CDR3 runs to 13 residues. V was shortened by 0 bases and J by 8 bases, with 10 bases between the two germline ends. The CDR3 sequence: CASSYSQGRGYTF. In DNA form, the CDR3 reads TGTGCCAGCAGTTACTCGCAGGGTAGGGGCTACACCTTC.

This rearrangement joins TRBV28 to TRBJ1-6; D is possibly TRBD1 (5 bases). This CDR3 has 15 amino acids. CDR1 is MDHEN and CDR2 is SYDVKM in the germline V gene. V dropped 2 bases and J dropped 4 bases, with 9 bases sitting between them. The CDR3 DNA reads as TGTGCCAGCAGTTTACGCAGGGATTATAATTCACCCCTCCACTTT. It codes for CASSLRRDYNSPLHF.

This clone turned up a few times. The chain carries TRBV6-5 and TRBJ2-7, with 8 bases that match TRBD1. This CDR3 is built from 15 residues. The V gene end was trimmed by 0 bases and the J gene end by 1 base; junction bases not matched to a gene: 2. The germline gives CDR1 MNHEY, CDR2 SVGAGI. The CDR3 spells CASSYSGTGSYEQYF. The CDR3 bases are TGTGCCAGCAGTTACTCGGGGACAGGTTCCTACGAGCAGTACTTC.

In DNA form, the CDR3 reads TGCAGCGCGCAACCGGGACAGGCCTTCTATGGCTACACCTTC. The encoded protein is CSAQPGQAFYGYTF. The chain recombines TRBV29-1 with TRBJ1-2; 8 nucleotides align to TRBD1. From germline, CDR1 is SQVTM and CDR2 ANQGSEA. With V trimmed by 7 bases and J by 4 bases, 11 bases remained unmatched. CDR3 length: 14 residues.

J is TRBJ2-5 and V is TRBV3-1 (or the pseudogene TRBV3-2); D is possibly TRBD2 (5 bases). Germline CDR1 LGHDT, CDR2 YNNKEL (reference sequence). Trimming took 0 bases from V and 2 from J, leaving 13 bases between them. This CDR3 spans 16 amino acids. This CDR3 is CASSQDRSDRQETQYF. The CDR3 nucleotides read TGTGCCAGCAGCCAAGATCGTAGCGACCGACAAGAGACCCAGTACTTC.

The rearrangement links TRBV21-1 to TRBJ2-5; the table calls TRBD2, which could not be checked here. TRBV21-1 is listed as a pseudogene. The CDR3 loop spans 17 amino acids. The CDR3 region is CASSKAVGSGGIETQYF. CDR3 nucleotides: TGTGCCAGCAGCAAAGCGGTAGGGTCGGGGGGGATAGAGACCCAGTACTTC.

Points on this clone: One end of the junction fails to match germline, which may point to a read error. The CDR3 loop is CASTSRGASHEQYF. In DNA, the CDR3 is TGTGCCAGCACTAGTCGGGGGGCCTCCCACGAGCAGTACTTC. This chain connects TRBV6-5 to TRBJ2-7, with D possibly being TRBD2 (7 bases). The CDR3 length is 14 residues. Germline loops: CDR1 MNHEY, CDR2 SVGAGI.

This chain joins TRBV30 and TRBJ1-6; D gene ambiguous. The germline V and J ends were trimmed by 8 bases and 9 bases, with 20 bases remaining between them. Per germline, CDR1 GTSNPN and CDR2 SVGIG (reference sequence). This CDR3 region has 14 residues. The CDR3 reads CARDEPSLVSPLHF. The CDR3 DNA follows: TGTGCCCGGGATGAACCGAGCTTGGTTTCACCCCTCCACTTT.

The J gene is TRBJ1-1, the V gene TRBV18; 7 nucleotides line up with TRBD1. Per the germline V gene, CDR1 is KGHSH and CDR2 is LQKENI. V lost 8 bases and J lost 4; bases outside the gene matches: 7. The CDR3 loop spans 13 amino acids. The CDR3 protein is CASSSPGGTEAFF. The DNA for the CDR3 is TGTGCCAGCAGCTCCCCAGGGGGCACTGAAGCTTTCTTT.

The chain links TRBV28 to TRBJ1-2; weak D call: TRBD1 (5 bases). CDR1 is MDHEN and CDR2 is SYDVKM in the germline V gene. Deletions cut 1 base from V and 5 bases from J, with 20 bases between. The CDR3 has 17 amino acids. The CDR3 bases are TGTGCCAGCAGTTTATCGGGGGTCCGGGTTGGATCTTATGGCTACACCTTC. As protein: CASSLSGVRVGSYGYTF.

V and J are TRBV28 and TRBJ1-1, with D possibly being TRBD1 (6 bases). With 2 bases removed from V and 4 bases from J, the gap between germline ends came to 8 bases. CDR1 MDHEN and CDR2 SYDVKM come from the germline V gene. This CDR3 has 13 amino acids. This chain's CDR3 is CASSLQGPTEAFF. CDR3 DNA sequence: TGTGCCAGCAGTTTACAGGGGCCCACTGAAGCTTTCTTT.

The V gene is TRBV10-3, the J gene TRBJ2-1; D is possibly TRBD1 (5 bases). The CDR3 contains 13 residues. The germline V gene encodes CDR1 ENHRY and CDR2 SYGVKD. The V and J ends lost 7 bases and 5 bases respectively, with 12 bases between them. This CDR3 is CAIKLDSHNEQFF. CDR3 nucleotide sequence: TGTGCCATCAAGCTAGACAGCCACAATGAGCAGTTCTTC.

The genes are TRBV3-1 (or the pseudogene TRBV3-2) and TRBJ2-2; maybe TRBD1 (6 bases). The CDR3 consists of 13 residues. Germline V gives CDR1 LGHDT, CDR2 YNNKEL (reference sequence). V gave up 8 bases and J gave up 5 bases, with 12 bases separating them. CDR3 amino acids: CASRQVGTGELFF. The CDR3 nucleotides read TGTGCCAGCCGACAGGTTGGAACCGGGGAGCTGTTTTTT.

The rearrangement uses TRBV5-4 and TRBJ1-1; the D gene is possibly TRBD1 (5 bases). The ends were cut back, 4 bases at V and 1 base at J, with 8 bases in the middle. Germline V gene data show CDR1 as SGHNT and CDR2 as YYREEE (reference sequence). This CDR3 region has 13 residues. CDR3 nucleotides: TGTGCCAGCAGCAAGGGGTGGAACACTGAAGCTTTCTTT. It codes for CASSKGWNTEAFF.

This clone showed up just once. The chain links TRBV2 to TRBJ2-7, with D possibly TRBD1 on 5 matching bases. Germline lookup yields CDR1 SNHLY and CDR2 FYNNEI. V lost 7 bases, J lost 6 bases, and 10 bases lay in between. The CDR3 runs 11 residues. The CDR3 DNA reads TGTGCCAGCAAACAGGTTAGCGAGCAGTACTTC. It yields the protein CASKQVSEQYF. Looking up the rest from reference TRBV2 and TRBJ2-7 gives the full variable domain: EPEVTQTPSHQVTQMGQEVILRCVPISNHLYFYWYRQILGQKVEFLVSFYNNEISEKSEIFDDQFSVERPDGSNFTLKIRSTKLEDSAMYFCASKQVSEQYFGPGTRLTVT.

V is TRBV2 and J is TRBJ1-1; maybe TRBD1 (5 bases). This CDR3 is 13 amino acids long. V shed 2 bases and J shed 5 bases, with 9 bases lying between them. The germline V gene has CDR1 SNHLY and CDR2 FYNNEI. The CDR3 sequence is CASSESGRTEAFF. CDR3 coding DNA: TGTGCCAGCAGTGAATCAGGGCGAACTGAAGCTTTCTTT.

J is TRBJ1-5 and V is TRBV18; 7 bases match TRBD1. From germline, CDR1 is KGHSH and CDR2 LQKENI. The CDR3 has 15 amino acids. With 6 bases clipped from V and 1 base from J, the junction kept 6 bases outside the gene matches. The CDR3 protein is CASSPGQSSNQPQHF. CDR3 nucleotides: TGTGCCAGCTCCCCGGGACAGTCGAGCAATCAGCCCCAGCATTTT.

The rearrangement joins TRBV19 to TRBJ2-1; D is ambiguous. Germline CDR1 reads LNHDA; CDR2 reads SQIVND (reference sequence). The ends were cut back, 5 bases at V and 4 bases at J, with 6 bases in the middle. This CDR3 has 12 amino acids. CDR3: CASSDRYNEQFF. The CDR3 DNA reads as TGTGCCAGTAGTGATAGATACAATGAGCAGTTCTTC.

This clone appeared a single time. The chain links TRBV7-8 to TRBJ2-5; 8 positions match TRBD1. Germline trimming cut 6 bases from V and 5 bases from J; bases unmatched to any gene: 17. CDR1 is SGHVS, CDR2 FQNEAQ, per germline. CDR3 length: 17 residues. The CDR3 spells CASSHATGEAGKETQYF. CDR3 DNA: TGTGCCAGCAGTCATGCGACAGGGGAGGCGGGAAAGGAGACCCAGTACTTC.

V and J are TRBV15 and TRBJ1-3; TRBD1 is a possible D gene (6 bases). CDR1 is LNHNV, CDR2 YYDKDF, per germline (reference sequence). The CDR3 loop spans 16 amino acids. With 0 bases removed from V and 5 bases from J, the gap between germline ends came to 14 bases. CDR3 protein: CATSRDVGQRRNTIYF. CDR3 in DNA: TGTGCCACCAGCAGAGACGTTGGACAGCGGAGAAACACCATATATTTT.

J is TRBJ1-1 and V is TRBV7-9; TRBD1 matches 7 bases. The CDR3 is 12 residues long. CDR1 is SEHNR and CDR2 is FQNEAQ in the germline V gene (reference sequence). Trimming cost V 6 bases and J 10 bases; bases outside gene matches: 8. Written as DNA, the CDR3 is TGTGCCAGCAGGTCTGACAGGGTAGGAGCTTTCTTT. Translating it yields CASRSDRVGAFF.

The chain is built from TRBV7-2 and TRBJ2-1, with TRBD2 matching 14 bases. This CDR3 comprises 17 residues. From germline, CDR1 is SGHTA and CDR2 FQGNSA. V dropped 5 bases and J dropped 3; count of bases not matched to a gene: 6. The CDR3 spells CASSEGLAGVIYNEQFF. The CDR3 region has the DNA TGTGCCAGCAGCGAGGGACTAGCGGGGGTTATCTACAATGAGCAGTTCTTC. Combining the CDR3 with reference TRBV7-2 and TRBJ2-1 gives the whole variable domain GAGVSQSPSNKVTEKGKDVELRCDPISGHTALYWYRQSLGQGLEFLIYFQGNSAPDKSGLPSDRFSAERTGGSVSTLTIQRTQQEDSAVYLCASSEGLAGVIYNEQFFGPGTRLTVL.

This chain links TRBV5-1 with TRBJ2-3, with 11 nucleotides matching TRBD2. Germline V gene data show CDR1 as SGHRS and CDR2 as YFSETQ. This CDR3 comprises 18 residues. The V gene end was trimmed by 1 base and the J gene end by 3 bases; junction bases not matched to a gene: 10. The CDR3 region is CASSLKRGPSGGTDTQYF. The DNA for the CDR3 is TGCGCCAGCAGCTTGAAGAGAGGGCCTAGCGGGGGGACAGATACGCAGTATTTT.

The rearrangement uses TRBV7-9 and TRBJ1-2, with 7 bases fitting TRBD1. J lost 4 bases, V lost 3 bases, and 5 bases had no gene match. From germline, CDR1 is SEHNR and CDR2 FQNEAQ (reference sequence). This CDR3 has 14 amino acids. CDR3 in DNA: TGTGCCAGCAGCTTTACAGGGGTGGGCTATGGCTACACCTTC. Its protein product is CASSFTGVGYGYTF. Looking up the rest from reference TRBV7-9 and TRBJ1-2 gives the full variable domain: DTGVSQNPRHKITKRGQNVTFRCDPISEHNRLYWYRQTLGQGPEFLTYFQNEAQLEKSRLLSDRFSAERPKGSFSTLEIQRTEQGDSAMYLCASSFTGVGYGYTFGSGTRLTVV.